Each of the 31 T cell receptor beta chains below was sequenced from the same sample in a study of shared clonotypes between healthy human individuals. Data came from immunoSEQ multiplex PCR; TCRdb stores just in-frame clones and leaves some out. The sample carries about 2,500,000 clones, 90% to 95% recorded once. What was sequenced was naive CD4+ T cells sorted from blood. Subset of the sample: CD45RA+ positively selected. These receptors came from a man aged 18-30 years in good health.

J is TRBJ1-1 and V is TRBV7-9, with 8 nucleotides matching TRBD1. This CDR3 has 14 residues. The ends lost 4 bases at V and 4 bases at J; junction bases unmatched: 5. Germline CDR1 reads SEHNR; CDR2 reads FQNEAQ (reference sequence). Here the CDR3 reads CASSSRGLGTEAFF. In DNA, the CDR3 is TGTGCCAGCAGCTCCAGGGGGCTCGGCACTGAAGCTTTCTTT.

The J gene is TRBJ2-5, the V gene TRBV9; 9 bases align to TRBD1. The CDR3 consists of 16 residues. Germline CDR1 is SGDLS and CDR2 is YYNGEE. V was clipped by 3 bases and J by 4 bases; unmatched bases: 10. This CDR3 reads CASSAGGQGLGETQYF. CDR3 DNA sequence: TGTGCCAGCAGCGCGGGGGGACAGGGCTTGGGAGAGACCCAGTACTTC. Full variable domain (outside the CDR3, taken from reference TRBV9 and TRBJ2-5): DSGVTQTPKHLITATGQRVTLRCSPRSGDLSVYWYQQSLDQGLQFLIQYYNGEERAKGNILERFSAQQFPDLHSELNLSSLELGDSALYFCASSAGGQGLGETQYFGPGTRLLVL.

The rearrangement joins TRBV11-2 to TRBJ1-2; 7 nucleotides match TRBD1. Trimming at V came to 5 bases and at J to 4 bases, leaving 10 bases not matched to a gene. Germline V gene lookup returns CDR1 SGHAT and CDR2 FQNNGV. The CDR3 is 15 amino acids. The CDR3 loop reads CASSPPGTATYGYTF. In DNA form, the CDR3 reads TGTGCCAGCAGCCCTCCAGGGACAGCAACCTATGGCTACACCTTC. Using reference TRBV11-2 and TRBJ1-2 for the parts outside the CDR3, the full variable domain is EAGVAQSPRYKIIEKRQSVAFWCNPISGHATLYWYQQILGQGPKLLIQFQNNGVVDDSQLPKDRFSAERLKGVDSTLKIQPAKLEDSAVYLCASSPPGTATYGYTFGSGTRLTVV.

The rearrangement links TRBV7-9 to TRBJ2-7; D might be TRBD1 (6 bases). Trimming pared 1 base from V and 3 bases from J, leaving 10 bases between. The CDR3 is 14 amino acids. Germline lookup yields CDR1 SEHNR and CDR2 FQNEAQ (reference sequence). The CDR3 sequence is CASSLDGGSYEQYF. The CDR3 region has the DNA TGTGCCAGCAGCTTAGATGGGGGCAGCTACGAGCAGTACTTC.

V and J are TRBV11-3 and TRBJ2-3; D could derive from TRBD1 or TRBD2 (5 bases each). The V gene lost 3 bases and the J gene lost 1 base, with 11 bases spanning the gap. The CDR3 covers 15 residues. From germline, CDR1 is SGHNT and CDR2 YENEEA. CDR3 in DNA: TGTGCCAGCAGCTTGCACGGGGCCCGCACAGATACGCAGTATTTT. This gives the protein CASSLHGARTDTQYF.

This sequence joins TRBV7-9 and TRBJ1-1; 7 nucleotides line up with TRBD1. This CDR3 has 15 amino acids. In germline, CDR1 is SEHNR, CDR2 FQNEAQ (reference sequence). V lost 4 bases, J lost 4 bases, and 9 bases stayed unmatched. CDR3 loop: CASSYYRGGGTEAFF. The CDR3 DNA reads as TGTGCCAGCAGCTATTACAGGGGAGGCGGCACTGAAGCTTTCTTT.

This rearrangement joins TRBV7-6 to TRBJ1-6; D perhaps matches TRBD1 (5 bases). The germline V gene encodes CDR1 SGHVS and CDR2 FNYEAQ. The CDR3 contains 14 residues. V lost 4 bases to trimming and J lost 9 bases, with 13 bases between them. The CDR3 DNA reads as TGTGCCAGCAGCTCAGGGATGGCGGGTTCACCCCTCCACTTT. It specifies CASSSGMAGSPLHF.

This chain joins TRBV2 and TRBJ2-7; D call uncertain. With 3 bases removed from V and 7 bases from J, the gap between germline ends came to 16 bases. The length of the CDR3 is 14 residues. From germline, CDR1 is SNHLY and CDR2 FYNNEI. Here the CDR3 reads CASSDSSSPREQYF. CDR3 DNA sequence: TGTGCCAGCAGTGATTCGAGTTCACCTAGGGAGCAGTACTTC. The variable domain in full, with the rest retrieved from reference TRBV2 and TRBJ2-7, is EPEVTQTPSHQVTQMGQEVILRCVPISNHLYFYWYRQILGQKVEFLVSFYNNEISEKSEIFDDQFSVERPDGSNFTLKIRSTKLEDSAMYFCASSDSSSPREQYFGPGTRLTVT.

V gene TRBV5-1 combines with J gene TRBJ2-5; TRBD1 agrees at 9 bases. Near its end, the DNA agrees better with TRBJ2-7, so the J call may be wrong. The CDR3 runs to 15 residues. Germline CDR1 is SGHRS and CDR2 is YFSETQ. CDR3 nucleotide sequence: TGCGCCAGCAGCTTGGGAGGGACAGGGCCGTACGAGCAGTACTTC. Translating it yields CASSLGGTGPYEQYF.

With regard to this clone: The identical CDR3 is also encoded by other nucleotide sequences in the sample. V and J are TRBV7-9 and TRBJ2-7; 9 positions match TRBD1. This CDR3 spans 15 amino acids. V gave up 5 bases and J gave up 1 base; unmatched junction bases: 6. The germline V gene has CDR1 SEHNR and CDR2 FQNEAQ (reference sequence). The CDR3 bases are TGTGCCAGCAGCCCCACAGGGGGCAGGTCCTACGAGCAGTACTTC. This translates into CASSPTGGRSYEQYF.

The CDR3 DNA reads TGTGCCAGCAGCTTGGGACAGGTTGGCTACACCTTC. It yields the protein CASSLGQVGYTF. The V call is TRBV5-5, the J call TRBJ1-2; maybe TRBD1 (6 bases). This CDR3 spans 12 amino acids. Germline V gives CDR1 SGHKS, CDR2 YYEKEE (reference sequence). The V and J ends lost 0 bases and 7 bases respectively, with 7 bases between them.

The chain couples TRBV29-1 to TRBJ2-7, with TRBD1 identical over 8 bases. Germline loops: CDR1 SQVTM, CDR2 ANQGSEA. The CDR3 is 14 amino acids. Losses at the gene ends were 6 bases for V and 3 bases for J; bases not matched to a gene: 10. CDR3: CSVAGGQGGYEQYF. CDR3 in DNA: TGCAGCGTGGCCGGTGGACAGGGCGGCTACGAGCAGTACTTC.

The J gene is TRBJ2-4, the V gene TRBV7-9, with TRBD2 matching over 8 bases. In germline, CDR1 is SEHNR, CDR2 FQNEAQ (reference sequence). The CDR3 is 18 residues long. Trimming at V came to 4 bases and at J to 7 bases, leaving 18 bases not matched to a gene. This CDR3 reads CASSSKTSGTLFWNIQYF. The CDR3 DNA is TGTGCCAGCAGCTCCAAAACTAGCGGAACCCTATTTTGGAACATTCAGTACTTC. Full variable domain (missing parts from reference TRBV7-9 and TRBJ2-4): DTGVSQNPRHKITKRGQNVTFRCDPISEHNRLYWYRQTLGQGPEFLTYFQNEAQLEKSRLLSDRFSAERPKGSFSTLEIQRTEQGDSAMYLCASSSKTSGTLFWNIQYFGAGTRLSVL.

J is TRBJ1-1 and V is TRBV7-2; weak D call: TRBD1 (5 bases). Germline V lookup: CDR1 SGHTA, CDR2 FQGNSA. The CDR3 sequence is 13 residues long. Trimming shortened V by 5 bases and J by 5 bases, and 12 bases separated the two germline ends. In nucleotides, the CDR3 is TGTGCCAGCAGCCCCCGAAGGGGAACTGAAGCTTTCTTT. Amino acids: CASSPRRGTEAFF.

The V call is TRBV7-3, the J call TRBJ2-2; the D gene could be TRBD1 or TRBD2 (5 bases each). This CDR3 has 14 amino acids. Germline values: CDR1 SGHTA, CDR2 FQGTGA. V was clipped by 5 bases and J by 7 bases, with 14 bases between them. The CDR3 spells CASSQSGGIGELFF. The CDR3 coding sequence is TGTGCCAGCAGCCAAAGTGGGGGAATCGGGGAGCTGTTTTTT.

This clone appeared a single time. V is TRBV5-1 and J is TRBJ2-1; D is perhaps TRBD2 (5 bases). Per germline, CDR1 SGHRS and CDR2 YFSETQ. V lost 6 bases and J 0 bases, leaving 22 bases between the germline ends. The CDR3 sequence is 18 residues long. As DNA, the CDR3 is TGCGCCAGCAAGAGCGGATTAACACCTCCAAGCTCCTACAATGAGCAGTTCTTC. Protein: CASKSGLTPPSSYNEQFF.

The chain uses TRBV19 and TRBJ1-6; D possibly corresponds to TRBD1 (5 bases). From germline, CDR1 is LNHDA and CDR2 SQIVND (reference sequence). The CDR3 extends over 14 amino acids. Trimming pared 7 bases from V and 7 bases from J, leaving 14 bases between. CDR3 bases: TGTGCCAGTACTCCGGACACCTTCAATTCACCCCTCCACTTT. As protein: CASTPDTFNSPLHF.

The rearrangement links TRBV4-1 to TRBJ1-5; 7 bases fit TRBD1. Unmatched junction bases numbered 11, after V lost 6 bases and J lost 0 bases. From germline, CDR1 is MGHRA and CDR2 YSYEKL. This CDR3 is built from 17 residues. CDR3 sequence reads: CASSLIPGQYSNQPQHF. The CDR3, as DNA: TGCGCCAGCAGTTTAATTCCGGGACAGTATAGCAATCAGCCCCAGCATTTT.

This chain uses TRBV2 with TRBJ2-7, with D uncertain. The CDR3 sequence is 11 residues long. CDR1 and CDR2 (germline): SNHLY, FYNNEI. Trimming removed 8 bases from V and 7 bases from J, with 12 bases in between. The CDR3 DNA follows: TGTGCCAGCGCCCTGGGTTTTGAGCAGTACTTC. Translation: CASALGFEQYF. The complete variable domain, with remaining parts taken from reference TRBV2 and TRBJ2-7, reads EPEVTQTPSHQVTQMGQEVILRCVPISNHLYFYWYRQILGQKVEFLVSFYNNEISEKSEIFDDQFSVERPDGSNFTLKIRSTKLEDSAMYFCASALGFEQYFGPGTRLTVT.

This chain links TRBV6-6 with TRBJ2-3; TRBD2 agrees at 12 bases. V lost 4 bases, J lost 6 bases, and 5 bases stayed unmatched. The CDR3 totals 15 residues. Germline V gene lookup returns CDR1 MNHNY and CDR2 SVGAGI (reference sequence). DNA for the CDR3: TGTGCCAGCAGTTTCAGGACTAGCGGGGCGGATACGCAGTATTTT. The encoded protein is CASSFRTSGADTQYF.

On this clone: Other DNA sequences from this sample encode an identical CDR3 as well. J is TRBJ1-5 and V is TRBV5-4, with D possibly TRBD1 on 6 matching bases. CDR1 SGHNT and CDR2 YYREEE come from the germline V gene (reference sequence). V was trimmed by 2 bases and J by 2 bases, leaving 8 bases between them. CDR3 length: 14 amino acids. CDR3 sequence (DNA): TGTGCCAGCAGCTTCGCAGGGGGCAATCAGCCCCAGCATTTT. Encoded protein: CASSFAGGNQPQHF.

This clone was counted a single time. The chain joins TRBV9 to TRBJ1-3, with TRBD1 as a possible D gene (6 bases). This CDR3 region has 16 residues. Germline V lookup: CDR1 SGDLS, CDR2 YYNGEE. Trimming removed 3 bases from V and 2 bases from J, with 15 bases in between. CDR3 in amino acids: CASSAVQGIAGNTIYF. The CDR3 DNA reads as TGTGCCAGCAGCGCAGTACAGGGAATTGCTGGAAACACCATATATTTT.

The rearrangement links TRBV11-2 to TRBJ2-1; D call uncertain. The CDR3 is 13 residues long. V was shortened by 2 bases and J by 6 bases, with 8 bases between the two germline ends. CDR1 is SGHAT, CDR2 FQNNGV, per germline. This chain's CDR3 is CASSLRQINEQFF. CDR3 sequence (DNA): TGTGCCAGCAGCTTACGGCAGATCAATGAGCAGTTCTTC.

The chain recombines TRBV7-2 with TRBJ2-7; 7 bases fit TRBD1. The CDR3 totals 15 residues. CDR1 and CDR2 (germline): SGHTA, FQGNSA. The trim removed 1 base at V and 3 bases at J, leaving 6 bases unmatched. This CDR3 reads CASSLVQGVIYEQYF. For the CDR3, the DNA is TGTGCCAGCAGCTTAGTTCAGGGGGTGATCTACGAGCAGTACTTC. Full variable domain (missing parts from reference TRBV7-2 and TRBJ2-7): GAGVSQSPSNKVTEKGKDVELRCDPISGHTALYWYRQSLGQGLEFLIYFQGNSAPDKSGLPSDRFSAERTGGSVSTLTIQRTQQEDSAVYLCASSLVQGVIYEQYFGPGTRLTVT.

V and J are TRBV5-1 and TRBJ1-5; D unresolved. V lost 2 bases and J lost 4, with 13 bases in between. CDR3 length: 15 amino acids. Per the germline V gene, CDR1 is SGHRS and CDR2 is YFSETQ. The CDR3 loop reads CASSFDGGINQPQHF. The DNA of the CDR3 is TGCGCCAGCAGCTTCGATGGAGGTATTAATCAGCCCCAGCATTTT.

The CDR3 region has the DNA TGTGCCAGCAAGGGAGGGTCTGTCGTTTCACCCCTCCACTTT. Translating gives CASKGGSVVSPLHF. V is TRBV2 and J is TRBJ1-6; D is undetermined. Germline V gene sequence: CDR1 SNHLY, CDR2 FYNNEI. The CDR3 runs to 14 residues. V lost 7 bases to trimming and J lost 9 bases, with 16 bases between them.

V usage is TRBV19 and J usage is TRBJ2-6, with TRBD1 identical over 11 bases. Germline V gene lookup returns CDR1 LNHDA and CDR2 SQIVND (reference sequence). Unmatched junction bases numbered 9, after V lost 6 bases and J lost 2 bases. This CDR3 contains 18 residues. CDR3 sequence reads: CASRRPGQGAPGANVLTF. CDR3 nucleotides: TGTGCCAGTAGGCGTCCAGGACAGGGGGCGCCTGGGGCCAACGTCCTGACTTTC.

The CDR3 region is CASSSGDRAYEQYF. CDR3 in DNA: TGTGCCAGCAGTTCCGGAGACAGGGCGTACGAGCAGTACTTC. The rearrangement uses TRBV27 and TRBJ2-7; TRBD1 matches 7 bases. The V gene's germline CDR1 is MNHEY and CDR2 SMNVEV (reference sequence). CDR3 size: 14 residues. V lost 4 bases, J lost 4 bases, and 7 bases stayed unmatched.

The CDR3 nucleotides are TGCGCCAGCAGCCAACGGCAGGGTATTGGGTACGAGCAGTACTTC. Translation: CASSQRQGIGYEQYF. The V call is TRBV4-1, the J call TRBJ2-7, with D tentatively TRBD1 (5 bases). Trimming removed 2 bases from V and 4 bases from J, with 15 bases in between. Per the germline V gene, CDR1 is MGHRA and CDR2 is YSYEKL. The CDR3 is 15 amino acids.

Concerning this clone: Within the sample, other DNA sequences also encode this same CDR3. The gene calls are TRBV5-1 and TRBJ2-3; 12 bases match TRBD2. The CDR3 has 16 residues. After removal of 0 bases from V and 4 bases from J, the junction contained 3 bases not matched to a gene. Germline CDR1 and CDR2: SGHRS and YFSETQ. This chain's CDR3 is CASSLATSGGSDTQYF. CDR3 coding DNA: TGCGCCAGCAGCTTGGCAACTAGCGGGGGGTCAGATACGCAGTATTTT. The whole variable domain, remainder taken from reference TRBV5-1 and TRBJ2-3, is KAGVTQTPRYLIKTRGQQVTLSCSPISGHRSVSWYQQTPGQGLQFLFEYFSETQRNKGNFPGRFSGRQFSNSRSEMNVSTLELGDSALYLCASSLATSGGSDTQYFGPGTRLTVL.

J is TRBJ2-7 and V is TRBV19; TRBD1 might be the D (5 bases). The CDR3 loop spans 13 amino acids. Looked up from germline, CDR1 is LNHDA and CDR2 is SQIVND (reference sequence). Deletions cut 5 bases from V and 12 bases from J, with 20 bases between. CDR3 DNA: TGTGCCAGTAGTGCGCCCTCACAGGCCCCGGCGTACTTC. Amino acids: CASSAPSQAPAYF.